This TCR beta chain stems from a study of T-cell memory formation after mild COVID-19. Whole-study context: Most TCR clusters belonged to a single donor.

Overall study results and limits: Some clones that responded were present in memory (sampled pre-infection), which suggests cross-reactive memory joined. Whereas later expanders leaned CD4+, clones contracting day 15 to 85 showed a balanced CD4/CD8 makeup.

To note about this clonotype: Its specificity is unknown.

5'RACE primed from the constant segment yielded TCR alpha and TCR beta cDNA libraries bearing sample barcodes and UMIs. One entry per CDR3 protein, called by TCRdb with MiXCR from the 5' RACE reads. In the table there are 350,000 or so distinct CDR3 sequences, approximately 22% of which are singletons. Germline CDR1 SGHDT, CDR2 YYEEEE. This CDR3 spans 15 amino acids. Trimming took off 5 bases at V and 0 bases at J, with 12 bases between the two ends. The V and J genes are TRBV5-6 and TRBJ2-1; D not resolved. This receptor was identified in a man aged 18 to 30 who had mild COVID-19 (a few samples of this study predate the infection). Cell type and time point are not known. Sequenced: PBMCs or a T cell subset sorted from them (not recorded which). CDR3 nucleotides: TGTGCCAGCAGGCCCGGGTCCCACTCCTACAATGAGCAGTTCTTC. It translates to CASRPGSHSYNEQFF.